These 17 T cell receptor beta chains share one sample of origin, sequenced in a study of Ad26.COV2.S vaccination and SARS-CoV-2 variants. The data were produced by immunoSEQ multiplex PCR, yet TCRdb's version contains in-frame clones alone and is incomplete. The repertoire holds 400,000 to 500,000 clones, with roughly 89% as singletons. Treatment specified: roughly 20 received Ad26.COV2.S at low or high dose, single or two shots; 5 received placebo; per-sample allocation not given. Day 63 following the first vaccine or placebo injection was when the samples were taken. This specimen was peripheral blood, taken in a trial of Ad26.COV2.S vaccine versus placebo. All receptors derive from a person aged 18 to 59 who received the Ad26.COV2.S COVID-19 vaccine or a placebo.

The rearrangement uses TRBV5-1 and TRBJ1-2; possibly TRBD1 for D (5 bases). CDR1 is SGHRS and CDR2 is YFSETQ in the germline V gene. The V gene lost 6 bases and the J gene lost 11 bases, with 23 bases spanning the gap. The CDR3 is 14 residues long. CDR3 coding DNA: TGCGCCAGCACCAAAAATGCCGAGGGGCCGAAGTACACCTTC. Protein: CASTKNAEGPKYTF.

V gene TRBV24-1 combines with J gene TRBJ2-1, with 9 nucleotides matching TRBD2. The trim removed 1 base at V and 1 base at J, leaving 4 bases unmatched. The CDR3 sequence is 17 residues long. Looked up from germline, CDR1 is KGHDR and CDR2 is SFDVKD. The DNA for the CDR3 is TGTGCCACCAGTGATTTTTATAGCGGGAGTTCCTACAATGAGCAGTTCTTC. It is translated as CATSDFYSGSSYNEQFF.

The rearrangement uses TRBV7-6 and TRBJ1-1; 8 bases map to TRBD1. V was clipped by 5 bases and J by 5 bases; unmatched bases: 7. The CDR3 consists of 14 residues. Looked up from germline, CDR1 is SGHVS and CDR2 is FNYEAQ. The CDR3 DNA reads as TGTGCCAGCAGCAAAGACAGGGGTAGGACTGAAGCTTTCTTT. As protein: CASSKDRGRTEAFF.

The CDR3 spells CASSFGLAAYNEQFF. CDR3 nucleotide sequence: TGTGCCAGCAGCTTTGGACTAGCGGCCTACAATGAGCAGTTCTTC. This chain connects TRBV7-6 to TRBJ2-1; TRBD2 matches 10 bases. The CDR3 spans 15 residues. Germline V lookup: CDR1 SGHVS, CDR2 FNYEAQ. V lost 3 bases to trimming and J lost 2 bases; unmatched junction nucleotides: 1.

The CDR3 loop reads CATTGSSNTEAFF. The CDR3 DNA follows: TGTGCCACCACCGGGTCCTCTAACACTGAAGCTTTCTTT. This chain links TRBV6-5 with TRBJ1-1; D is uncertain. The length of the CDR3 is 13 residues. Trimming removed 10 bases from V and 2 bases from J, with 14 bases in between. Germline V gene lookup returns CDR1 MNHEY and CDR2 SVGAGI.

The CDR3: CASSLVVRGAYSYEQYF. The CDR3, as DNA: TGTGCCAGCAGCTTAGTAGTTCGGGGGGCGTACTCCTACGAGCAGTACTTC. The chain uses TRBV7-6 and TRBJ2-7, with D perhaps matching TRBD2 (7 bases). The CDR3 has 17 residues. Per the germline V gene, CDR1 is SGHVS and CDR2 is FNYEAQ. The germline V and J ends were trimmed by 1 base and 0 bases, with 16 bases remaining between them.

This sequence joins TRBV3-1 (or the pseudogene TRBV3-2) and TRBJ1-1; 10 nucleotides line up with TRBD1. Germline loops: CDR1 LGHDT, CDR2 YNNKEL (reference sequence). V lost 4 bases and J lost 3; bases outside the gene matches: 5. CDR3 length: 15 amino acids. The CDR3 nucleotides are TGTGCCAGCAGCCCGGGGACAGGGGACGACACTGAAGCTTTCTTT. It is translated as CASSPGTGDDTEAFF.

This sequence joins TRBV4-2 and TRBJ1-5; D unresolved. Germline V gene sequence: CDR1 LGHNA, CDR2 YNFKEQ. The V end was cut by 3 bases, the J end by 2 bases, with 8 bases between. The CDR3 spans 14 residues. CDR3 amino acids: CASSQPAGNQPQHF. The CDR3 bases are TGTGCCAGCAGCCAGCCGGCAGGCAATCAGCCCCAGCATTTT.

The J gene is TRBJ1-2, the V gene TRBV7-9; D not certain. This CDR3 is built from 14 residues. The V gene lost 1 base and the J gene lost 3 bases, with 9 bases spanning the gap. Germline V gene lookup returns CDR1 SEHNR and CDR2 FQNEAQ (reference sequence). CDR3 in DNA: TGTGCCAGCAGCTTAGGGGAGGATTACTATGGCTACACCTTC. Translated, it gives CASSLGEDYYGYTF.

This chain joins TRBV6-5 and TRBJ2-7; D may match TRBD1 or TRBD2 (5 bases each). The V gene's germline CDR1 is MNHEY and CDR2 SVGAGI. V lost 5 bases and J 1 base, leaving 12 bases between the germline ends. The CDR3 contains 14 residues. CDR3 protein: CASSLWDVSYEQYV. The CDR3 nucleotides read TGTGCCAGCAGTCTTTGGGACGTTTCCTACGAGCAGTACGTC.

The chain uses TRBV5-4 and TRBJ2-2, with 9 nucleotides matching TRBD1. This CDR3 has 17 residues. The V and J ends lost 0 bases and 7 bases, in that order; junction bases with no gene match: 10. The V gene's germline CDR1 is SGHNT and CDR2 YYREEE (reference sequence). The CDR3 sequence is CASSLAWGQGYGGELFF. As DNA, the CDR3 is TGTGCCAGCAGCTTGGCTTGGGGACAGGGATATGGCGGGGAGCTGTTTTTT.

The V and J genes are TRBV5-6 and TRBJ2-4; D might be TRBD1 (7 bases). Germline V gene sequence: CDR1 SGHDT, CDR2 YYEEEE. The length of the CDR3 is 17 residues. V was cut by 4 bases and J by 1 base, with 18 bases left in between. The CDR3 sequence: CASSPLEGALAKNIQYF. CDR3 nucleotide sequence: TGTGCCAGCAGCCCCCTGGAGGGGGCCTTGGCCAAAAACATTCAGTACTTC.

The chain links TRBV20-1 to TRBJ1-2, with D uncertain. The V end was cut by 6 bases, the J end by 3 bases, with 5 bases between. The germline gives CDR1 DFQATT, CDR2 SNEGSKA (reference sequence). The CDR3 is 10 amino acids. The CDR3 region has the DNA TGCAGTGCGCCCGACTATGGCTACACCTTC. Protein sequence: CSAPDYGYTF.

This clone has just one count. This chain joins TRBV2 and TRBJ1-2; 7 bases match TRBD1. The germline V gene has CDR1 SNHLY and CDR2 FYNNEI. The CDR3 length is 15 residues. V trimming: 5 bases; J trimming: 2 bases; junction bases outside the gene matches: 8. The CDR3 here is CASSFRQGGNYGYTF. The DNA of the CDR3 is TGTGCCAGCAGTTTTAGACAGGGTGGGAACTATGGCTACACCTTC.

The gene calls are TRBV10-3 and TRBJ2-2; no clear D gene. This CDR3 contains 15 residues. With 0 bases removed from V and 2 bases from J, the gap between germline ends came to 7 bases. Looked up from germline, CDR1 is ENHRY and CDR2 is SYGVKD. The CDR3 sequence is CAISESPANTGELFF. CDR3 nucleotides: TGTGCCATCAGTGAGTCTCCAGCTAACACCGGGGAGCTGTTTTTT.

V is TRBV7-2 and J is TRBJ2-4, with D maybe TRBD2 (5 bases). Germline CDR1 and CDR2: SGHTA and FQGNSA. The CDR3 runs to 14 residues. Trimming left V 5 bases short and J 6 bases short, with 14 bases between. For the CDR3, the DNA is TGTGCCAGCAGCATAGGGAGCAGCTTAAACATTCAGTACTTC. Translated: CASSIGSSLNIQYF.

CDR3 loop: CASSLDQGETQYF. The CDR3 nucleotides read TGTGCCAGCAGCTTAGACCAGGGAGAGACCCAGTACTTC. The chain carries TRBV11-2 and TRBJ2-5; TRBD1 is a possible D gene (5 bases). Germline V gene sequence: CDR1 SGHAT, CDR2 FQNNGV. The V gene lost 0 bases and the J gene lost 4 bases, with 6 bases spanning the gap. This CDR3 contains 13 residues.